The next 8 T cell receptor beta chains were all read from a single sample in a study of OX40 agonist ivuxolimab in advanced cancers. Repertoires were generated with immunoSEQ multiplex PCR, while TCRdb's copy carries only in-frame clones and drops some. The profile covers 83,000 or so clones, with roughly 80% appearing a single time and approximately 1.7% taken by the ten largest. Sequences were derived from CD4+ or CD8+ T cells sorted from blood, sampled in a trial of the OX40 agonist ivuxolimab. The receptor set was obtained from an adult with an advanced solid tumor such as melanoma, head and neck, liver or kidney cancer.

This clone was found once. The gene calls are TRBV7-2 and TRBJ1-1; D might be TRBD1 (5 bases). Germline V CDR1 and CDR2: SGHTA, FQGNSA. This CDR3 contains 14 residues. With 4 bases removed from V and 4 bases from J, the gap between germline ends came to 13 bases. Here the CDR3 reads CASSSQGDRTEAFF. Written as DNA, the CDR3 is TGTGCCAGCAGCTCCCAAGGGGACCGCACTGAAGCTTTCTTT.

As for this clone: Other nucleotide sequences from this sample produce the same CDR3. This chain links TRBV5-6 with TRBJ2-7; 11 bases map to TRBD2. The CDR3 consists of 15 residues. Germline V gene data show CDR1 as SGHDT and CDR2 as YYEEEE. Trimming took 4 bases from V and 1 from J; bases not matched to a gene: 4. CDR3 loop: CASSPLAGGSYEQYF. The CDR3 coding sequence is TGTGCCAGCAGCCCTCTAGCGGGGGGATCCTACGAGCAGTACTTC.

The V and J genes are TRBV2 and TRBJ2-7; D not resolved. Trimming cost V 4 bases and J 4 bases, with 8 bases left between them. CDR1 is SNHLY, CDR2 FYNNEI, per germline. CDR3 length: 12 residues. The CDR3: CASSVVGYEQYF. DNA of the CDR3: TGTGCCAGCAGTGTGGTGGGTTACGAGCAGTACTTC.

The genes are TRBV28 and TRBJ1-5; TRBD1 matches at 9 bases. V shed 4 bases, J shed 11 bases, and the junction held 6 bases outside the gene matches. CDR3 length equals 13 residues. Germline-derived CDR1 and CDR2 are MDHEN and SYDVKM. DNA of the CDR3: TGTGCCAGCAGTTACAGGGGGCTCGGGTCCCAGCATTTT. Residues: CASSYRGLGSQHF.

J is TRBJ1-1 and V is TRBV7-9, with 8 bases that match TRBD1. Trimming at V came to 0 bases and at J to 0 bases, leaving 9 bases not matched to a gene. The CDR3 has 18 residues. Germline CDR1 and CDR2: SEHNR and FQNEAQ (reference sequence). Here the CDR3 reads CASSLARQGKPLNTEAFF. Here the CDR3 DNA reads TGTGCCAGCAGCTTAGCTCGACAGGGGAAACCCCTGAACACTGAAGCTTTCTTT.

V and J are TRBV28 and TRBJ1-2, with D perhaps TRBD1 (6 bases). V was pared by 11 bases and J by 3 bases, with 13 bases between. This CDR3 has 12 amino acids. Per germline, CDR1 MDHEN and CDR2 SYDVKM. CDR3 in DNA: TGTGCCGGGGGGGGGCTTGACTATGGCTACACCTTC. This gives the protein CAGGGLDYGYTF.

V gene TRBV5-1 combines with J gene TRBJ2-3; D is unclear. CDR3 size: 13 residues. Deletions cut 6 bases from V and 1 base from J, with 9 bases between. Looked up from germline, CDR1 is SGHRS and CDR2 is YFSETQ. In nucleotides, the CDR3 is TGCGCCAGCACCTCCTCCGGCACAGATACGCAGTATTTT. Translating it yields CASTSSGTDTQYF.

V gene TRBV7-8 combines with J gene TRBJ1-1, with D maybe TRBD1 (5 bases). The CDR3 length is 14 residues. CDR1 is SGHVS and CDR2 is FQNEAQ in the germline V gene. V gave up 4 bases and J gave up 1 base, with 10 bases separating them. The CDR3 here is CASSYTGTNTEAFF. CDR3 bases: TGTGCCAGCAGCTATACAGGCACGAACACTGAAGCTTTCTTT.